Shown below are 9 T cell receptor beta chains from a single sample sequenced in a study of T cell responses to AZD1222 COVID-19 vaccine. Libraries were prepared by immunoSEQ multiplex PCR; TCRdb keeps only in-frame clonotypes and omits some of them. The sample includes some 80,000 clones, roughly 87% seen only once; the top ten take approximately 5.4%. Sequenced here: peripheral blood, sampled on day 0 of MenACWY control vaccination. The receptors come from an adult in good health.

This clone turned up a few times. This rearrangement joins TRBV7-9 to TRBJ2-2, with 9 bases matching TRBD1. The CDR3 runs 13 residues. Per the germline V gene, CDR1 is SEHNR and CDR2 is FQNEAQ (reference sequence). Unmatched junction bases numbered 0, after V lost 4 bases and J lost 6 bases. The CDR3 is CASSYRGPGELFF. DNA for the CDR3: TGTGCCAGCAGCTACAGGGGGCCCGGGGAGCTGTTTTTT. The full variable domain, completed using reference TRBV7-9 and TRBJ2-2, is DTGVSQNPRHKITKRGQNVTFRCDPISEHNRLYWYRQTLGQGPEFLTYFQNEAQLEKSRLLSDRFSAERPKGSFSTLEIQRTEQGDSAMYLCASSYRGPGELFFGEGSRLTVL.

V gene TRBV5-5 combines with J gene TRBJ2-1; D is possibly TRBD1 (5 bases). Trimming cost V 4 bases and J 3 bases, with 20 bases left between them. CDR1 is SGHKS and CDR2 is YYEKEE in the germline V gene (reference sequence). The CDR3 covers 17 residues. This chain's CDR3 is CASSHLLLGVGYNEQFF. CDR3 sequence (DNA): TGTGCCAGCAGCCACCTCCTTTTAGGGGTGGGCTACAATGAGCAGTTCTTC.

The CDR3 DNA reads as TGTGCCATCAGCCCCGGGACACGGGCGACAAGCTCCTATAATTCACCCCTCCACTTT. Protein sequence: CAISPGTRATSSYNSPLHF. This chain links TRBV10-3 with TRBJ1-6, with a weak D call TRBD1 (6 bases). CDR3 length: 19 amino acids. Germline V lookup: CDR1 ENHRY, CDR2 SYGVKD. V was trimmed by 6 bases and J by 0 bases, leaving 21 bases between them.

The rearrangement joins TRBV6-5 to TRBJ1-2, with D perhaps matching TRBD1 (6 bases). V was shortened by 5 bases and J by 7 bases, with 20 bases between the two germline ends. CDR1 is MNHEY, CDR2 SVGAGI, per germline. The CDR3 runs 15 residues. CDR3 nucleotide sequence: TGTGCCAGCAGTACCCCCCGGACAGCGGCCCGTGGCTACACCTTC. This sequence encodes CASSTPRTAARGYTF.

V is TRBV29-1 and J is TRBJ1-1, with D maybe TRBD1 (6 bases). Trimming removed 5 bases from V and 2 bases from J, with 18 bases in between. The CDR3 has 15 residues. From germline, CDR1 is SQVTM and CDR2 ANQGSEA. The CDR3 nucleotides are TGCAGCGTTAACAACCCGGGACAACGTAACACTGAAGCTTTCTTT. Translated, it gives CSVNNPGQRNTEAFF. Using reference TRBV29-1 and TRBJ1-1 for the parts outside the CDR3, the full variable domain is SAVISQKPSRDICQRGTSLTIQCQVDSQVTMMFWYRQQPGQSLTLIATANQGSEATYESGFVIDKFPISRPNLTFSTLTVSNMSPEDSSIYLCSVNNPGQRNTEAFFGQGTRLTVV.

This clone showed up just once. The V call is TRBV7-8, the J call TRBJ1-5, with D possibly TRBD1 on 6 matching bases. CDR3 length equals 17 residues. The germline V gene has CDR1 SGHVS and CDR2 FQNEAQ. The V end lost 3 bases, the J end lost 1 base, and 16 bases lay between the germline ends. CDR3 nucleotide sequence: TGTGCCAGCAGCTTGTCCGGGACATCTATAAGCAATCAGCCCCAGCATTTT. Amino acids: CASSLSGTSISNQPQHF.

The rearrangement links TRBV4-1 to TRBJ2-1; 11 bases line up with TRBD2. CDR3 length equals 14 residues. Unmatched junction bases numbered 7, after V lost 4 bases and J lost 11 bases. The germline gives CDR1 MGHRA, CDR2 YSYEKL. The CDR3 nucleotides read TGCGCCAGCAGCCTGCCGGGACTAGCGGACCAGCAGTTCTTC. Its translation is CASSLPGLADQQFF.

The chain recombines TRBV3-1 (or the pseudogene TRBV3-2) with TRBJ2-7; the D is unclear. V was shortened by 1 base and J by 1 base, with 2 bases between the two germline ends. CDR1 LGHDT and CDR2 YNNKEL come from the germline V gene (reference sequence). CDR3 size: 12 residues. CDR3 bases: TGTGCCAGCAGCCAAGCATCCTACGAGCAGTACTTC. It translates to CASSQASYEQYF.

The chain has TRBV25-1 and TRBJ2-7; D uncertain. The CDR3 has 11 amino acids. V lost 5 bases to trimming and J lost 3 bases, with 5 bases between them. Per the germline V gene, CDR1 is MGHDK and CDR2 is SYGVNS. The CDR3 nucleotides read TGTGCCAGCAGTAAGGGCTACGAGCAGTACTTC. Residues: CASSKGYEQYF.